This TCR beta chain was sequenced in a study of identical twins. This clonotype was seen ten or more times. TCRdb itself ran the 5' RACE reads through MiXCR, one entry per CDR3 protein. The table shows a few hundred thousand distinct CDR3 sequences, with just under 10% occurring only once. The ends were cut back, 0 bases at V and 8 bases at J, with 14 bases in the middle. Germline CDR1 is MGHRA and CDR2 is YSYEKL. This CDR3 is built from 15 residues. This sample also belongs to another study, concerning yellow fever vaccine responses in identical twins.

The receptor comes from a woman younger than 35 in good health. The sample taken for sequencing was PBMCs. This chain connects TRBV4-1 to TRBJ2-1; D is perhaps TRBD2 (5 bases). The DNA for the CDR3 is TGCGCCAGCAGCCAAGATCCGGGATCAGCCGATGAGCAGTTCTTC. It codes for CASSQDPGSADEQFF.